One sample yielded the 27 T cell receptor beta chains listed below, sequenced in a study of glioma-infiltrating T cells listed by TCRdb under 2016. This sample was sequenced with an Illumina MiSeq. TCR alpha and beta CDR3 regions were amplified with the iRepertoire nested amplicon-rescue multiplex PCR (arm-PCR) platform from RNA. Using fastp trimming at Q25 and MiXCR clonotype assembly, TCRdb reanalyzed the public sequencing data and kept in-frame beta chains. Every distinct CDR3 protein forms one entry, paired with its most common genes and DNA. This sample lists approximately 130,000 distinct CDR3 sequences; around 25% were detected once. The ten largest clones add up to about 30% of the sample. The sample comprised glioma tissue, nonneoplastic brain tissue, or PBMCs (not recorded which). These receptors were taken from a human donor with low-grade glioma or glioblastoma, undergoing nonglioma brain surgery, or in good health (not recorded which).

This clonotype has a count of ten or more. One end of the junction is discordant with germline, which a read error may explain. This chain connects TRBV6-1 to TRBJ2-1; D gene unclear. This CDR3 has 14 residues. Germline CDR1 reads MNHNS; CDR2 reads SASEGT. The CDR3 spells CASTEDGPSNEQFF. CDR3 DNA: TGTGCCAGCACTGAAGACGGGCCGTCCAATGAGCAGTTCTTC.

This clonotype came up a few times. This chain links TRBV20-1 with TRBJ1-5; D is undetermined. The V and J ends lost 5 bases and 0 bases respectively, with 17 bases between them. The germline gives CDR1 DFQATT, CDR2 SNEGSKA (reference sequence). This CDR3 is 16 amino acids long. The DNA of the CDR3 is TGCAGTGCTGCTCCCCCCGACGGGCGTAGCAATCAGCCCCAGCATTTT. This translates into CSAAPPDGRSNQPQHF.

There are many counts of this clonotype. The gene calls are TRBV27 and TRBJ1-4; D call uncertain. This CDR3 region has 14 residues. V lost 3 bases and J 4 bases, leaving 9 bases between the germline ends. Per the germline V gene, CDR1 is MNHEY and CDR2 is SMNVEV (reference sequence). The CDR3 sequence: CASSLDQLNEKLFF. For the CDR3, the DNA is TGTGCCAGCAGTTTGGATCAGCTTAATGAAAAACTGTTTTTT.

This clonotype was detected ten times or more. The chain recombines TRBV14 with TRBJ1-1; unclear D gene. The CDR3 consists of 12 residues. The V gene lost 4 bases and the J gene lost 1 base, with 4 bases spanning the gap. In germline, CDR1 is SGHDN, CDR2 FVKESK. The CDR3 region has the DNA TGTGCCAGCAGCCGTCGGAACACTGAAGCTTTCTTT. Translation gives CASSRRNTEAFF.

For this clonotype: The germline gene is not matched at one end of the junction; a read error may be the cause. The chain combines TRBV15 with TRBJ1-3, with D unclear. The CDR3 loop spans 16 amino acids. Germline V lookup: CDR1 LNHNV, CDR2 YYDKDF (reference sequence). CDR3 nucleotides: TGTGCCACCAGCACGAGCCGTGGTTTCTCTGGAAGCACCATATATTTT. It codes for CATSTSRGFSGSTIYF.

This clonotype was detected a few times. The gene calls are TRBV19 and TRBJ2-5; the match to TRBD2 covers 13 bases. CDR1 LNHDA and CDR2 SQIVND come from the germline V gene (reference sequence). J was trimmed by 1 base and V by 3 bases; bases with no gene match: 8. The length of the CDR3 is 18 residues. In nucleotides, the CDR3 is TGTGCCAGTAGTATTGTCGGACTAGCGGGGGTGCCCCAAGAGACCCAGTACTTC. It encodes CASSIVGLAGVPQETQYF.

Only a few counts were recorded for this clonotype. The chain recombines TRBV11-2 with TRBJ1-5; D gene ambiguous. This CDR3 region has 17 residues. Germline V gene sequence: CDR1 SGHAT, CDR2 FQNNGV. The V gene lost 2 bases and the J gene lost 4 bases, with 18 bases spanning the gap. CDR3 in DNA: TGTGCCAGCAGCTTAATCTTCGGTAGGGCCCTAAATCAGCCCCAGCATTTT. Translating it yields CASSLIFGRALNQPQHF.

CDR3 bases: TGTGCCACCAGTGATTTGCAGGGTTATGGCTACACCTTC. As protein: CATSDLQGYGYTF. This chain joins TRBV24-1 and TRBJ1-2; a possible D gene is TRBD1 (5 bases). In germline, CDR1 is KGHDR, CDR2 SFDVKD. V dropped 0 bases and J dropped 5 bases, with 6 bases sitting between them. This CDR3 is 13 amino acids long.

This clonotype was picked up a small number of times. This chain links TRBV12-3 or TRBV12-4 with TRBJ2-5, with 9 bases matching TRBD2. CDR3 size: 14 residues. V gave up 5 bases and J gave up 5 bases; unmatched junction bases: 6. CDR3 protein: CASSHGLAPETQYF. The CDR3, as DNA: TGTGCCAGCAGTCACGGACTAGCGCCGGAGACCCAGTACTTC.

This clonotype was seen a few times. The DNA for the CDR3 is TGTGCCAGTAGTACCCAACCCTACACAGATACGCAGTATTTT. Protein product: CASSTQPYTDTQYF. The chain is built from TRBV19 and TRBJ2-3; no reliable D call. Trimming pared 4 bases from V and 2 bases from J, leaving 10 bases between. This CDR3 contains 14 residues. Germline CDR1 is LNHDA and CDR2 is SQIVND (reference sequence). Using reference TRBV19 and TRBJ2-3 for the parts outside the CDR3, the full variable domain is DGGITQSPKYLFRKEGQNVTLSCEQNLNHDAMYWYRQDPGQGLRLIYYSQIVNDFQKGDIAEGYSVSREKKESFPLTVTSAQKNPTAFYLCASSTQPYTDTQYFGPGTRLTVL.

This clonotype was observed a handful of times. V is TRBV7-2 and J is TRBJ2-1; D unresolved. V lost 1 base to trimming and J lost 3 bases, with 10 bases between them. Germline CDR1 and CDR2: SGHTA and FQGNSA. The CDR3 runs to 15 residues. The CDR3 loop reads CASSLGGVGYNEQFF. The CDR3 DNA reads as TGTGCCAGCAGCTTAGGTGGGGTGGGCTACAATGAGCAGTTCTTC.

This clonotype was recorded many times. V is TRBV27 and J is TRBJ1-6, with a weak D call TRBD1 (5 bases). The CDR3 has 17 amino acids. Trimming shortened V by 8 bases and J by 4 bases, and 21 bases separated the two germline ends. Germline assignment: CDR1 MNHEY and CDR2 SMNVEV (reference sequence). This CDR3 reads CASLENPRTLYNSPLHF. The CDR3 region has the DNA TGTGCCAGCCTTGAAAACCCCCGGACACTTTATAATTCACCCCTCCACTTT.

A few counts support this clonotype. The chain has TRBV7-6 and TRBJ2-4; the match to TRBD1 covers 11 bases. Germline CDR1 reads SGHVS; CDR2 reads FNYEAQ. With V trimmed by 3 bases and J by 7 bases, 5 bases remained unmatched. The CDR3 contains 15 residues. Written as DNA, the CDR3 is TGTGCCAGCAGCTTCGGGGGGACAGGGGGGAACATTCAGTACTTC. Translated: CASSFGGTGGNIQYF.

This clonotype has a handful of counts. This chain joins TRBV3-1 and TRBJ1-2; 9 bases align to TRBD1. V trimming: 3 bases; J trimming: 8 bases; junction bases outside the gene matches: 7. The CDR3 spans 14 residues. CDR1 is LGHDT, CDR2 YNNKEL, per germline (reference sequence). The chain's CDR3 is CASSQNGQGRGYTF. The CDR3 DNA reads as TGTGCCAGCAGCCAGAACGGACAGGGGCGAGGCTACACCTTC. Looking up the rest from reference TRBV3-1 and TRBJ1-2 gives the full variable domain: DTAVSQTPKYLVTQMGNDKSIKCEQNLGHDTMYWYKQDSKKFLKIMFSYNNKELIINETVPNRFSPKSPDKAHLNLHINSLELGDSAVYFCASSQNGQGRGYTFGSGTRLTVV.

In this sample, this clonotype turned up once. A single base separates this from a much larger clone, so it may be a read error. The V and J genes are TRBV15 and TRBJ1-5; D unclear. V was cut by 3 bases and J by 5 bases, with 17 bases left in between. CDR1 LNHNV and CDR2 YYDKDF come from the germline V gene (reference sequence). CDR3 length: 16 residues. The CDR3 sequence is CATSRVRTGGDQPQHF. The CDR3 bases are TGTGCCACCAGCAGGGTTCGGACGGGTGGGGATCAGCCCCAGCATTTT. Combining the CDR3 with reference TRBV15 and TRBJ1-5 gives the whole variable domain DAMVIQNPRYQVTQFGKPVTLSCSQTLNHNVMYWYQQKSSQAPKLLFHYYDKDFNNEADTPDNFQSRRPNTSFCFLDIRSPGLGDTAMYLCATSRVRTGGDQPQHFGDGTRLSIL.

This clonotype has a handful of counts. J is TRBJ2-5 and V is TRBV20-1; 9 nucleotides line up with TRBD2. The CDR3 is 16 residues long. V shed 0 bases and J 1 base; nucleotides not matched to a gene: 6. CDR1 and CDR2 (germline): DFQATT, SNEGSKA (reference sequence). CDR3 residues: CSARDPTSGIQETQYF. The CDR3 DNA sequence: TGCAGTGCTAGAGACCCGACTAGCGGAATCCAAGAGACCCAGTACTTC.

As for this clonotype: Since a much larger clone is just one base distant, this may be a read error. CDR3 residues: CATSDHYRDTQYF. In DNA form, the CDR3 reads TGTGCCACCAGTGATCACTACCGGGATACGCAGTATTTT. J is TRBJ2-3 and V is TRBV24-1; D remains ambiguous. CDR1 is KGHDR and CDR2 is SFDVKD in the germline V gene. The CDR3 contains 13 residues. V was pared by 3 bases and J by 6 bases, with 9 bases between.

Notes on this clonotype: This could be a read error, since a much larger clone is one nucleotide away. J is TRBJ2-1 and V is TRBV6-1; no clear D gene. The CDR3 spans 13 residues. Trimming removed 5 bases at V and 6 bases at J, with 11 bases between. CDR1 and CDR2 (germline): MNHNS, SASEGT. The CDR3 DNA is TGTGCCAGCAGTCCCCCGGGCTGCAATGAGCAGTTCTTC. Residues: CASSPPGCNEQFF.

The V gene is TRBV19, the J gene TRBJ1-5; D is perhaps TRBD1 (6 bases). Trimming shortened V by 1 base and J by 7 bases, and 14 bases separated the two germline ends. The V gene's germline CDR1 is LNHDA and CDR2 SQIVND (reference sequence). This CDR3 contains 15 residues. CDR3 nucleotides: TGTGCCAGTAGTATAGGCACAGGGAGGGGACAGCCCCAGCATTTT. Its protein is CASSIGTGRGQPQHF. Based on the CDR3 plus reference TRBV19 and TRBJ1-5, the full variable domain is DGGITQSPKYLFRKEGQNVTLSCEQNLNHDAMYWYRQDPGQGLRLIYYSQIVNDFQKGDIAEGYSVSREKKESFPLTVTSAQKNPTAFYLCASSIGTGRGQPQHFGDGTRLSIL.

To note about this clonotype: It may be a read error: a sequence one base away is much more abundant. CDR3 in amino acids: CASTCRGTQYF. Written as DNA, the CDR3 is TGTGCCAGCACCTGTAGAGGCACGCAGTATTTT. The chain is built from TRBV6-2 or TRBV6-3 and TRBJ2-3; D uncertain. In germline, CDR1 is MNHEY, CDR2 SVGEGT. The germline V and J ends were trimmed by 7 bases and 9 bases, with 11 bases remaining between them. This CDR3 is 11 amino acids long.

This sequence joins TRBV6-5 and TRBJ2-5; D is possibly TRBD1 (5 bases). Germline values: CDR1 MNHEY, CDR2 SVGAGI. This CDR3 is 16 amino acids long. The V end was cut by 5 bases, the J end by 3 bases, with 19 bases between. The CDR3 is CASSPRWQGDKETQYF. CDR3 nucleotides: TGTGCCAGCAGTCCCCGATGGCAGGGTGACAAAGAGACCCAGTACTTC.

The chain has TRBV4-1 and TRBJ2-7; 9 positions match TRBD1. The CDR3 runs 16 residues. V trimming: 3 bases; J trimming: 3 bases; junction bases outside the gene matches: 9. Germline loops: CDR1 MGHRA, CDR2 YSYEKL. Here the CDR3 reads CASSQLRPTGGYEQYV. The CDR3 DNA reads TGCGCCAGCAGCCAGTTGCGCCCGACAGGGGGCTACGAGCAGTACGTC.

This clonotype has more than one count but fewer than ten. This chain uses TRBV6-1 with TRBJ2-7; tentatively, D is TRBD1 (5 bases). The CDR3 has 18 amino acids. Trimming left V 9 bases short and J 1 base short, with 28 bases between. Per the germline V gene, CDR1 is MNHNS and CDR2 is SASEGT. The CDR3 spells CARPLSAGISQWSYEQYV. The CDR3 DNA reads as TGTGCCAGACCCTTGTCGGCAGGGATAAGTCAGTGGTCCTACGAGCAGTACGTC.

This clonotype has a handful of counts. The gene calls are TRBV28 and TRBJ2-1, with D possibly matching TRBD1 (6 bases). The length of the CDR3 is 14 residues. Germline V gene sequence: CDR1 MDHEN, CDR2 SYDVKM. The V and J ends lost 6 bases and 2 bases respectively, with 11 bases between them. CDR3 residues: CASRPNRAYNEQFF. CDR3 nucleotides: TGTGCCAGCAGGCCGAACAGGGCCTACAATGAGCAGTTCTTC.

The chain couples TRBV27 to TRBJ2-7; D remains unclear. This CDR3 comprises 15 residues. CDR1 and CDR2 from the germline V gene are MNHEY and SMNVEV (reference sequence). V lost 8 bases and J lost 1, with 18 bases in between. The CDR3 bases are TGTGCCAGCTCCTTCAGGTGGCCTCATTCCTACGAGCAGTACGTC. Translating it yields CASSFRWPHSYEQYV.

This clonotype came up once. It may be a read error: a sequence one base away is much more abundant. The chain combines TRBV27 with TRBJ1-4; the D gene is possibly TRBD1 (6 bases). Trimming pared 6 bases from V and 5 bases from J, leaving 16 bases between. The CDR3 consists of 15 residues. Germline V gene lookup returns CDR1 MNHEY and CDR2 SMNVEV (reference sequence). CDR3 protein: CASRTLGTQNEKLFF. DNA of the CDR3: TGTGCCAGCAGAACATTAGGGACACAGAATGAAAAACTGTTTTTT.

This clonotype was seen many times. The V call is TRBV24-1, the J call TRBJ1-1; the D is unclear. The CDR3 extends over 14 amino acids. CDR1 KGHDR and CDR2 SFDVKD come from the germline V gene. Trimming cost V 4 bases and J 5 bases, with 13 bases left between them. The CDR3 spells CATSDPPPRTEAFF. As DNA, the CDR3 is TGTGCCACCAGTGACCCCCCACCTCGGACTGAAGCTTTCTTT.